This entry describes one T cell receptor (beta chain). The antigen remains undetermined. The data originate from a study of T cells in Graves' hyperthyroidism and ophthalmopathy. Looking at the study overall: Blood from the periphery was taken at initial diagnosis, before any treatment.

Study results and caveats: The blood repertoire included most of the expanded thyroid clonotypes above 0.001.

Exclusions: uncontrolled infection, other autoimmune disease, pregnancy, lactation. It was RNA transcripts that yielded the amplified TCR beta CDR3 regions. RT-PCR in the first round (using the HTBI primer set) targeted the TCR CDR3. TCRdb reprocessed the multiplex PCR reads via MiXCR and lists one record per CDR3 protein. The table records roughly 250,000 distinct CDR3 sequences, about 14% of them present only once. V dropped 5 bases and J dropped 1 base, with 6 bases sitting between them. CDR1 and CDR2 from the germline V gene are LNHDA and SQIVND (reference sequence). The CDR3 is made up of 13 amino acids.

The TCR comes from a woman between 35 and 50 years old with Graves' hyperthyroidism that later progressed to Graves' ophthalmopathy. The sample consisted of blood. J is TRBJ1-5 and V is TRBV19; D is ambiguous. CDR3 protein: CASSQASNQPQHF. The CDR3 nucleotides read TGTGCCAGTAGTCAGGCCAGCAATCAGCCCCAGCATTTT.